This T cell receptor (beta chain) was captured by sequencing in a study of blood T cells in healthy people across ages. For the second PCR, which ran for about 7 to 12 cycles, a sample-barcoded 5' primer and a J-beta primer mix were used. Each single sample gave us at least 2.5 million CDR3-containing paired-end reads. TCRdb used MiXCR to reprocess the 5' RACE reads, holding one entry per CDR3 protein. Here the sample spans about 1,800,000 distinct CDR3 sequences, 28% being singletons. Study-wide results and caveats: Measured against age, TCR beta diversity per million T cells decreased in a roughly linear manner.

To note about this clonotype: The antigen remains unidentified.

CDR3 size: 15 residues. Germline V gives CDR1 SGHNT, CDR2 YENEEA. V lost 1 base to trimming and J lost 2 bases, with 10 bases between them. Source material: blood. This receptor was identified in a woman in her twenties or thirties in good health. The chain uses TRBV11-3 and TRBJ2-3; TRBD1 might be the D (5 bases). CDR3 bases: TGTGCCAGCAGCTTAGGAGAGACAGTCACAGATACGCAGTATTTT. Its translation is CASSLGETVTDTQYF.